The clone carrying this T cell receptor (beta chain) came up a few times. The antigen is unknown. The entry originates in a study of shared clonotypes between healthy human individuals. Here immunoSEQ multiplex PCR was the method, and the copy in TCRdb shows in-frame clones only, minus some. Here the sample spans roughly 680,000 clones, roughly 72% being singletons. V was clipped by 4 bases and J by 6 bases, with 18 bases between them. This CDR3 is 16 amino acids long. The germline gives CDR1 MGHDK, CDR2 SYGVNS. General study points: Few donors limited the genetic and exposure-history diversity represented.

The V gene is TRBV25-1, the J gene TRBJ1-4; weak D call: TRBD1 (5 bases). Sample: memory CD4+ T cells sorted from blood. Documented subset: CD45RA-negative fraction. The receptor's source is a woman aged 25 to 39 in good health. CDR3 residues: CASSARGTGKYEKLFF. CDR3 DNA sequence: TGTGCCAGCAGTGCCCGGGGCACCGGGAAGTATGAAAAACTGTTTTTT.